The 23 T cell receptor beta chains presented below share a single source sample, sequenced in a study of CD8+ T cells in alopecia areata. It was cDNA, reverse transcribed from extracted RNA, that served as the sequencing template. Profiling relied on immunoSEQ multiplex PCR, and the TCRdb table lists in-frame clones only, not all of them. The sample lists approximately 150,000 clones, less than 65% seen once, with 35% to 40% in the top ten. Material: CD8+ T cells sorted from blood. The source of these receptors is a human donor in good health.

This clone was seen more than once but under ten times. CDR3 sequence: CSVSGGEAFF. The CDR3 DNA sequence: TGCAGCGTATCAGGGGGAGAAGCTTTCTTT. The chain uses TRBV29-1 and TRBJ1-1; 7 bases are a match to TRBD1. The J segment lost 8 bases and the V segment lost 6 bases, leaving 3 bases of the junction unmatched. This CDR3 is 10 amino acids long. CDR1 and CDR2 (germline): SQVTM, ANQGSEA.

This chain joins TRBV27 and TRBJ1-1; perhaps TRBD1 as D (5 bases). The V gene lost 3 bases and the J gene lost 0 bases, with 11 bases spanning the gap. This CDR3 contains 15 residues. CDR1 MNHEY and CDR2 SMNVEV come from the germline V gene (reference sequence). DNA for the CDR3: TGTGCCAGCAGTTTGAGGCAGGGAGTGAACACTGAAGCTTTCTTT. Translating gives CASSLRQGVNTEAFF.

This clone came up a few times. This chain connects TRBV28 to TRBJ2-7, with a weak D call TRBD1 (5 bases). The germline V gene encodes CDR1 MDHEN and CDR2 SYDVKM. The ends were cut back, 2 bases at V and 2 bases at J, with 10 bases in the middle. The CDR3 has 14 residues. CDR3 region: CASSLVQGTYEQYF. As DNA, the CDR3 is TGTGCCAGCAGTTTAGTTCAGGGAACCTACGAGCAGTACTTC.

The chain is built from TRBV29-1 and TRBJ2-3; D is unclear. Between the trimmed V and J ends, which lost 6 bases and 5 bases, there was a span of 9 bases. The CDR3 is 11 amino acids. CDR1 is SQVTM and CDR2 is ANQGSEA in the germline V gene. Here the CDR3 DNA reads TGCAGCGTCCCTGGTAGAGATACGCAGTATTTT. It codes for CSVPGRDTQYF.

The rearrangement joins TRBV29-1 to TRBJ1-5; D might be TRBD1 (6 bases). Trimming stripped 0 bases from V and 16 bases from J, with 19 bases between. The CDR3 is 13 amino acids. Germline CDR1 and CDR2: SQVTM and ANQGSEA. In DNA, the CDR3 is TGCAGCGTTGAAGATTCGGACAGCTTTAACCAACATTTT. This gives the protein CSVEDSDSFNQHF.

The rearrangement joins TRBV29-1 to TRBJ2-1, with 15 bases aligning to TRBD2. The V gene end was trimmed by 7 bases and the J gene end by 5 bases; junction bases not matched to a gene: 6. Germline CDR1 reads SQVTM; CDR2 reads ANQGSEA. There are 15 residues in the CDR3. This chain's CDR3 is CSAGLAGGIDNEQFF. The CDR3 coding sequence is TGCAGCGCCGGACTAGCGGGAGGGATAGACAATGAGCAGTTCTTC.

Comment on this clone: At one of its ends the junction is not consistent with the germline gene, which may arise from a read error. The chain employs TRBV14 and TRBJ2-2, with D unresolved. CDR3 length: 12 amino acids. The germline V gene has CDR1 SGHDN and CDR2 FVKESK. CDR3 residues: CASSQTTRELFF. The CDR3 bases are TGTGCCAGCAGCCAAACCACCCGGGAGCTGTTTTTT.

This clone occurred a few times. This chain links TRBV6-5 with TRBJ2-7; D not resolved. CDR1 and CDR2 (germline): MNHEY, SVGAGI. The CDR3 sequence is 15 residues long. Trimming took off 2 bases at V and 5 bases at J, with 16 bases between the two ends. The CDR3 bases are TGTGCCAGCAGTTACAGTCCAGACGGTATCCACGAGCAGTACTTC. Translation gives CASSYSPDGIHEQYF.

The chain recombines TRBV28 with TRBJ2-5; perhaps TRBD1 as D (6 bases). Germline CDR1 reads MDHEN; CDR2 reads SYDVKM. The CDR3 loop spans 15 amino acids. V lost 3 bases to trimming and J lost 5 bases, with 16 bases between them. CDR3: CASSLGVGASETQYF. The CDR3 nucleotides are TGTGCCAGCAGTTTGGGGGTGGGGGCCAGTGAGACCCAGTACTTC.

This clone was counted between two and nine times. This sequence joins TRBV9 and TRBJ2-5, with 7 nucleotides matching TRBD2. Looked up from germline, CDR1 is SGDLS and CDR2 is YYNGEE. The CDR3 is 14 residues long. V lost 4 bases to trimming and J lost 1 base; unmatched junction nucleotides: 4. The CDR3 region is CASSPGGGQETQYF. The DNA of the CDR3 is TGTGCCAGCAGCCCGGGCGGGGGCCAAGAGACCCAGTACTTC.

The chain uses TRBV2 and TRBJ2-7; 8 positions agree with TRBD1. This CDR3 is built from 16 residues. J lost 5 bases, V lost 2 bases, and 11 bases had no gene match. Germline V gene data show CDR1 as SNHLY and CDR2 as FYNNEI. The CDR3 bases are TGTGCCAGCAGTGAACACAAAGGGACAGGTCTCGACGAGCAGTACTTC. Residues: CASSEHKGTGLDEQYF. Combining the CDR3 with reference TRBV2 and TRBJ2-7 gives the whole variable domain EPEVTQTPSHQVTQMGQEVILRCVPISNHLYFYWYRQILGQKVEFLVSFYNNEISEKSEIFDDQFSVERPDGSNFTLKIRSTKLEDSAMYFCASSEHKGTGLDEQYFGPGTRLTVT.

The sample holds many counts of this clone. The chain combines TRBV2 with TRBJ2-7, with D maybe TRBD1 (6 bases). The CDR3 has 15 amino acids. V was pared by 1 base and J by 2 bases, with 12 bases between. The germline V gene encodes CDR1 SNHLY and CDR2 FYNNEI. CDR3 sequence (DNA): TGTGCCAGCAGTGAAGATCCAGGGGAGACCTACGAGCAGTACTTC. It codes for CASSEDPGETYEQYF.

The chain joins TRBV27 to TRBJ2-5, with 10 bases aligning to TRBD1. The CDR3 loop spans 14 amino acids. CDR1 and CDR2 (germline): MNHEY, SMNVEV (reference sequence). Trimming at V came to 7 bases and at J to 4 bases, leaving 6 bases not matched to a gene. Here the CDR3 reads CASTLDRGIETQYF. In DNA form, the CDR3 reads TGTGCCAGCACCCTGGACAGGGGGATAGAGACCCAGTACTTC.

The rearrangement uses TRBV2 and TRBJ2-3, with 7 nucleotides matching TRBD2. Germline V gene data show CDR1 as SNHLY and CDR2 as FYNNEI. The CDR3 extends over 16 amino acids. The V gene end was trimmed by 2 bases and the J gene end by 4 bases; junction bases not matched to a gene: 9. The CDR3 protein is CASSERMRENPDTQYF. The CDR3 coding sequence is TGTGCCAGCAGTGAAAGGATGCGGGAGAACCCAGATACGCAGTATTTT. Together with reference TRBV2 and TRBJ2-3, the CDR3 gives the full variable domain: EPEVTQTPSHQVTQMGQEVILRCVPISNHLYFYWYRQILGQKVEFLVSFYNNEISEKSEIFDDQFSVERPDGSNFTLKIRSTKLEDSAMYFCASSERMRENPDTQYFGPGTRLTVL.

The chain combines TRBV2 with TRBJ2-1; no reliable D call. The V end was cut by 9 bases, the J end by 3 bases, with 15 bases between. The CDR3 spans 14 residues. CDR1 and CDR2 (germline): SNHLY, FYNNEI. Here the CDR3 DNA reads TGTGCCAGTGGGTTAGTGTTCGGCTACAATGAGCAGTTCTTC. Translation gives CASGLVFGYNEQFF.

The chain is built from TRBV13 and TRBJ1-1; unclear D gene. Germline CDR1 reads PRHDT; CDR2 reads FYEKMQ (reference sequence). The CDR3 runs 13 residues. Trimming shortened V by 1 base and J by 3 bases, and 6 bases separated the two germline ends. CDR3 residues: CASSLARYTEAFF. In nucleotides, the CDR3 is TGTGCCAGCAGCTTAGCTCGGTACACTGAAGCTTTCTTT.

The gene calls are TRBV27 and TRBJ2-2; D possibly corresponds to TRBD2 (6 bases). Germline V gives CDR1 MNHEY, CDR2 SMNVEV (reference sequence). The V and J ends lost 6 bases and 6 bases respectively, with 8 bases between them. The length of the CDR3 is 12 residues. CDR3 in amino acids: CASSGGAGELFF. The CDR3 DNA sequence: TGTGCCAGCAGCGGAGGGGCCGGGGAGCTGTTTTTT.

The chain joins TRBV6-5 to TRBJ2-5; no definite D call. Germline V CDR1 and CDR2: MNHEY, SVGAGI. Trimming left V 4 bases short and J 4 bases short, with 13 bases between. CDR3 length: 14 residues. Here the CDR3 DNA reads TGTGCCAGCAGTTGGGTGCACCTACGAGAGACCCAGTACTTC. Its protein product is CASSWVHLRETQYF.

The chain employs TRBV25-1 and TRBJ2-6, with D unclear. The V gene lost 4 bases and the J gene lost 2 bases, with 3 bases spanning the gap. The CDR3 sequence is 13 residues long. Germline V gene lookup returns CDR1 MGHDK and CDR2 SYGVNS. CDR3 nucleotide sequence: TGTGCCAGCAGTGCCCCTGGGGCCAACGTCCTGACTTTC. It translates to CASSAPGANVLTF.

CDR3 coding DNA: TGCGCCAGCAGCCAAGGGTTGGCGGGTTACACCGGGGAGCTGTTTTTT. Its translation: CASSQGLAGYTGELFF. This rearrangement joins TRBV4-1 to TRBJ2-2; possible D gene TRBD2, 5 bases. CDR3 length: 16 residues. The V gene lost 1 base and the J gene lost 3 bases, with 12 bases spanning the gap. CDR1 is MGHRA, CDR2 YSYEKL, per germline.

This clone was recorded a few times. Other nucleotide sequences in the sample specify the same CDR3. The J gene is TRBJ2-1, the V gene TRBV29-1; D is unresolved. Trimming took off 3 bases at V and 5 bases at J, with 2 bases between the two ends. Germline assignment: CDR1 SQVTM and CDR2 ANQGSEA. CDR3 length equals 10 residues. The CDR3 here is CSVDNNEQFF. CDR3 nucleotide sequence: TGCAGCGTTGACAACAATGAGCAGTTCTTC.

As for this clone: Other DNA sequences in the sample encode the same CDR3. DNA for the CDR3: TGCGCCAGCAGCTTGGGGACTGAAGCTTTCTTT. Translation gives CASSLGTEAFF. The rearrangement joins TRBV5-1 to TRBJ1-1; D gene unclear. CDR3 length equals 11 residues. CDR1 is SGHRS and CDR2 is YFSETQ in the germline V gene. V shed 0 bases and J shed 5 bases, with 2 bases lying between them.

This clone was detected a few times. This chain links TRBV7-2 with TRBJ2-1; the match to TRBD2 covers 8 bases. The V gene's germline CDR1 is SGHTA and CDR2 FQGNSA. The CDR3 is 16 residues long. With V trimmed by 4 bases and J by 8 bases, 13 bases remained unmatched. This chain's CDR3 is CASSSPPAGERYEQFF. DNA for the CDR3: TGTGCCAGCAGCTCCCCCCCAGCGGGAGAACGGTATGAGCAGTTCTTC. Supplemented by reference TRBV7-2 and TRBJ2-1, the full variable domain reads GAGVSQSPSNKVTEKGKDVELRCDPISGHTALYWYRQSLGQGLEFLIYFQGNSAPDKSGLPSDRFSAERTGGSVSTLTIQRTQQEDSAVYLCASSSPPAGERYEQFFGPGTRLTVL.